This T cell receptor (beta chain) came from a study of cytomegalovirus exposure and HLA in healthy donors. Background on the study: A subsequent analysis stated that the 120 or so validation repertoires were run on the same platform as the 600 to 750 first-cohort repertoires. General study results and limits: Researchers catalogued some 160 TCR beta chains as cytomegalovirus-associated. Rare TCR sequences dominated, though some public TCRs recurred in many donors.

In regard to this clone: What it binds is not known.

Here immunoSEQ multiplex PCR was the method, and the copy in TCRdb shows in-frame clones only, minus some. Of hundreds of thousands of clones in the sample, roughly 87% were seen once. The material sequenced was PBMCs. The sequence derives from a man in his late teens or twenties in good health and CMV-seropositive.

The CDR3 protein is CASSLGGTGGNEQFF. CDR3 bases: TGTGCCAGCAGCTTGGGGGGGACAGGGGGAAATGAGCAGTTCTTC. V and J are TRBV5-4 and TRBJ2-1; 11 bases are shared with TRBD1. Per germline, CDR1 SGHNT and CDR2 YYREEE (reference sequence). Trimming cost V 0 bases and J 7 bases; bases outside gene matches: 3. The CDR3 length is 15 residues. Supplemented by reference TRBV5-4 and TRBJ2-1, the full variable domain reads ETGVTQSPTHLIKTRGQQVTLRCSSQSGHNTVSWYQQALGQGPQFIFQYYREEENGRGNFPPRFSGLQFPNYSSELNVNALELDDSALYLCASSLGGTGGNEQFFGPGTRLTVL.